The sequence of this T cell receptor beta chain was determined in a study of cytomegalovirus exposure and HLA in healthy donors. Comments on this clone: Its antigen is unidentified.

The PCR had 60 Vbeta and 13 Jbeta primers. The data were produced by immunoSEQ multiplex PCR, yet TCRdb's version contains in-frame clones alone and is incomplete. Of about 190,000 clones listed, around 80% were seen once; the top ten hold roughly 1.1%. The CDR3 has 16 amino acids. Germline CDR1 reads SGHTA; CDR2 reads FQGTGA. V was trimmed by 5 bases and J by 0 bases, leaving 15 bases between them. Study-level points and caveats: Other equally common chains were less clonally expanded than HLA-associated TCR beta chains, a later analysis showed. The study designated 164 TCR beta chains cytomegalovirus-associated.

The sequence derives from a woman in her thirties or forties in good health and CMV-seronegative. Material for sequencing was PBMCs. This chain connects TRBV7-3 to TRBJ2-3; D perhaps matches TRBD2 (5 bases). In DNA form, the CDR3 reads TGTGCCAGCAGCGGAAAGGCTGGACTGAGCACAGATACGCAGTATTTT. This encodes CASSGKAGLSTDTQYF.